What follows are 5 T cell receptor beta chains derived from one specimen sequenced in a study of siplizumab effects on memory and regulatory T cells. Repertoires were generated with immunoSEQ multiplex PCR, while TCRdb's copy carries only in-frame clones and drops some. This sample has some 80,000 clones, with 85% to 95% found just once. Sequenced: CD8+ T cells sorted from blood. The receptors shown here come from a human donor in good health.

V usage is TRBV4-1 and J usage is TRBJ2-3, with 8 positions matching TRBD2. The CDR3 loop spans 15 amino acids. Trimming took 3 bases from V and 2 from J; bases not matched to a gene: 4. Germline assignment: CDR1 MGHRA and CDR2 YSYEKL. CDR3 sequence (DNA): TGCGCCAGCAGCCATGGGCGGGAGGACACAGATACGCAGTATTTT. Its translation is CASSHGREDTDTQYF.

V and J are TRBV7-2 and TRBJ2-2; D not certain. There are 15 residues in the CDR3. V was cut by 1 base and J by 3 bases, with 9 bases left in between. From germline, CDR1 is SGHTA and CDR2 FQGNSA. The CDR3 DNA reads as TGTGCCAGCAGCTTAGTTGACACGTACACCGGGGAGCTGTTTTTT. It encodes CASSLVDTYTGELFF.

The V call is TRBV28, the J call TRBJ2-7, with TRBD1 identical over 9 bases. The V and J ends lost 1 base and 7 bases, in that order; junction bases with no gene match: 14. CDR3 length: 17 residues. From germline, CDR1 is MDHEN and CDR2 SYDVKM. Written as DNA, the CDR3 is TGTGCCAGCAGTTTATCTCCGAGACAGGGGGGCCGGGCAGAGCAGTACTTC. It yields the protein CASSLSPRQGGRAEQYF.

The rearrangement uses TRBV7-9 and TRBJ2-7; 15 nucleotides line up with TRBD2. Germline CDR1 reads SEHNR; CDR2 reads FQNEAQ (reference sequence). There are 19 residues in the CDR3. Trimming took 7 bases from V and 4 from J; bases not matched to a gene: 17. This CDR3 is CASTPPGLAGGAEGYEQYF. CDR3 in DNA: TGTGCCAGCACCCCTCCGGGACTAGCGGGAGGTGCTGAGGGGTACGAGCAGTACTTC.

The chain links TRBV25-1 to TRBJ1-2; D is perhaps TRBD1 (5 bases). This CDR3 contains 18 residues. The germline V gene has CDR1 MGHDK and CDR2 SYGVNS. V dropped 5 bases and J dropped 0 bases, with 22 bases sitting between them. In nucleotides, the CDR3 is TGTGCCAGCAGTTGGGGGGAAGGAACTACTTTCACTAACTATGGCTACACCTTC. Residues: CASSWGEGTTFTNYGYTF.